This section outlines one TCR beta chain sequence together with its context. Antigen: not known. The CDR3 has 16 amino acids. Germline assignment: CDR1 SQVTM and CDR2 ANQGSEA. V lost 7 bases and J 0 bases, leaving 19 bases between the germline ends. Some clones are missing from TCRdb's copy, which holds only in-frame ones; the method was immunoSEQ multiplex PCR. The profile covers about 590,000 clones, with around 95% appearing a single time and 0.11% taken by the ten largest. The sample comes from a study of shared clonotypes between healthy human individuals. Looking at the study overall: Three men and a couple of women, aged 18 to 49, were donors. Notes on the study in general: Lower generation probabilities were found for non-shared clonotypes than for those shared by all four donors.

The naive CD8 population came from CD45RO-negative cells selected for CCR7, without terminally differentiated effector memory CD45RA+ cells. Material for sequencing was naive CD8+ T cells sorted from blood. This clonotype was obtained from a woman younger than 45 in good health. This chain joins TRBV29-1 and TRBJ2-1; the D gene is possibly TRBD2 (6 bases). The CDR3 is CSGVGPPGGSYNEQFF. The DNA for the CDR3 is TGCAGCGGTGTGGGACCCCCCGGGGGCTCCTACAATGAGCAGTTCTTC.